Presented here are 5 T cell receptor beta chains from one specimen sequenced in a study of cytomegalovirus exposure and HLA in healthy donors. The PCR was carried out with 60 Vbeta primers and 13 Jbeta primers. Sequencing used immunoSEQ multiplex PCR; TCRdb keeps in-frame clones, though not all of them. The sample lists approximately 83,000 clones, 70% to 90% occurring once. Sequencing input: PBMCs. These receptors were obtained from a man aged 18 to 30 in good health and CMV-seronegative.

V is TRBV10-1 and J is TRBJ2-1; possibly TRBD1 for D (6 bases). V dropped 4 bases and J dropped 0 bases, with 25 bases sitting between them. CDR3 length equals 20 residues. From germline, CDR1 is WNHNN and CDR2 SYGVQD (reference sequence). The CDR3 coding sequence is TGCGCCAGCAGTGGAAACGGGGCAGGGGCCCGTGAGGGCTCCTACAATGAGCAGTTCTTC. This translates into CASSGNGAGAREGSYNEQFF.

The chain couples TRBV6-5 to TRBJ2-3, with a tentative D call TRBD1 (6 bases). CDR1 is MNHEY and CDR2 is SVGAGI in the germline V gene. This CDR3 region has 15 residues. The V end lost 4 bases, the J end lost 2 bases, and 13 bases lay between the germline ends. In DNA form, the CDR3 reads TGTGCCAGCAGTTTATCCGGGACACCCACAGATACGCAGTATTTT. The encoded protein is CASSLSGTPTDTQYF.

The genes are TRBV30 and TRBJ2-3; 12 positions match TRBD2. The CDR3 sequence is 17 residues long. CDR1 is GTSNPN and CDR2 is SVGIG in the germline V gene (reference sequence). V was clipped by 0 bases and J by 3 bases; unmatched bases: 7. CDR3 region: CAWSVRASGGATDTQYF. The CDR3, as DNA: TGTGCCTGGAGTGTACGGGCTAGCGGGGGGGCGACAGATACGCAGTATTTT.

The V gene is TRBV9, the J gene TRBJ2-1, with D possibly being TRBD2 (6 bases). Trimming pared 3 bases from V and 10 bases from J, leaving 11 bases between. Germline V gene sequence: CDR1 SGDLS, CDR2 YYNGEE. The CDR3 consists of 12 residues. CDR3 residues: CASSGSSEEQFF. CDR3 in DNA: TGTGCCAGCAGCGGGTCTAGCGAGGAGCAGTTCTTC.

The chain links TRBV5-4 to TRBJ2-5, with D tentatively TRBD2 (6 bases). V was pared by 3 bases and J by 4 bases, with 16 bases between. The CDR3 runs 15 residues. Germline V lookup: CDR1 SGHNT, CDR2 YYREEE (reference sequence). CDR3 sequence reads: CASSSIDGSGETQYF. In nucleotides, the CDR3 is TGTGCCAGCAGCTCCATCGATGGTAGCGGAGAGACCCAGTACTTC.